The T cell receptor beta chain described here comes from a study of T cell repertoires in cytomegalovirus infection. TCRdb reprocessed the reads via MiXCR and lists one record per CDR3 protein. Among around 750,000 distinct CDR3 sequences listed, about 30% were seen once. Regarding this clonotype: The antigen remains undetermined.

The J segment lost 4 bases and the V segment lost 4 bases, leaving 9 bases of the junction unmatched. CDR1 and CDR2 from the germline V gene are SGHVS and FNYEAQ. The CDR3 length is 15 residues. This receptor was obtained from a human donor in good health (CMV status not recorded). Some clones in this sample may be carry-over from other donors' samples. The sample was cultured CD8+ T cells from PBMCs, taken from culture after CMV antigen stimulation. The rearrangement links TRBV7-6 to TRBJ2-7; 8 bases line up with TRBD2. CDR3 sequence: CASSSPGGTNYEQYF. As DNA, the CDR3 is TGTGCCAGCAGCTCGCCGGGGGGGACTAATTACGAGCAGTACTTC.